This is a list of T cell receptor beta chains from one sample in a study of T cell responses to AZD1222 COVID-19 vaccine. Assay used: immunoSEQ multiplex PCR; TCRdb lists only in-frame clones, some missing. The sample yields approximately 180,000 clones, 85% to 90% seen once. The specimen was peripheral blood, collected on day 0 of AZD1222 vaccination. The receptor set was obtained from an adult in good health. Each CDR3 is given with its conserved first and last residue. The D gene is left open where the match is weak. Rows give clone size only sometimes, using once, few, many, or a class for an expanded clone.

TRBV2	-	few	TRBJ1-1	TGTGCCACCAGCCTAACATCACCCGGGGGTGAAGCTTTCTTT	CATSLTSPGGEAFF
TRBV11-1	-	few	TRBJ2-2	TGTGCCAGCAGCACCCGACAGGCGAACACCGGGGAGCTGTTTTTT	CASSTRQANTGELFF
TRBV7-4	-	-	TRBJ2-3	TGTGCCAGCAGCTTAAAGGAGGGAGGGGGGTATTCCACAGATACGCAGTATTTT	CASSLKEGGGYSTDTQYF
TRBV3-1/TRBV3-2	TRBD1	once	TRBJ1-2	TGTGCCAGCAGCCGCCCGGGGCAGGGGGTCTATGGCTACACCTTC	CASSRPGQGVYGYTF
TRBV7-3	TRBD2	-	TRBJ2-3	TGTGCCAGCAGCTTGGCGGGGGGCTCTCTAGATACGCAGTATTTT	CASSLAGGSLDTQYF
TRBV6-2/TRBV6-3	TRBD1	once	TRBJ1-2	TGTGCCAGCAGTCCAGGGGGAGAGAGCTATGGCTACACCTTC	CASSPGGESYGYTF
TRBV7-3	-	-	TRBJ2-2	TGTGCCAGCAGCCCGAACACCGGGGAGCTGTTTTTT	CASSPNTGELFF
TRBV6-5	-	-	TRBJ1-5	TGTGCCAGCAGTTACCTGGGGGGGCCCCAGCATTTT	CASSYLGGPQHF
TRBV28	-	-	TRBJ1-2	TGTGCCAGCAGTCCCTCGGTGGGGGGTCCCTATGGCTACACCTTC	CASSPSVGGPYGYTF
TRBV23-1	TRBD2	-	TRBJ2-3	TGCGCCAGCCGGCTACTAGCGGGTTCCACAGATACGCAGTATTTT	CASRLLAGSTDTQYF
TRBV19	-	-	TRBJ1-2	TGTGCCAGTACCAAGAGGAACGTGGGCTATGGCTACACCTTC	CASTKRNVGYGYTF
TRBV18	-	-	TRBJ1-1	TGTGCCAGCCAAGGCCGGAGGAACACTGAAGCTTTCTTT	CASQGRRNTEAFF
TRBV28	TRBD2	-	TRBJ2-3	TGTGCCAGCAGGGGACGCCGGGGGTCGGGACTACCGACAGATACGCAGTATTTT	CASRGRRGSGLPTDTQYF
TRBV13	-	-	TRBJ1-4	TGTGCCAGCAGCTTAGACAGAAATGAAAAACTGTTTTTT	CASSLDRNEKLFF
TRBV5-4	-	few	TRBJ2-7	TGTGCCAGCAGCTCAGGGGTCCCGGGACACCCCTACGAGCAGTACTTC	CASSSGVPGHPYEQYF
TRBV11-2	TRBD1	-	TRBJ1-2	TGTGCCAGCAGCCCCGGGACAGGGCGGGGCGGGGGCTACACCTTC	CASSPGTGRGGGYTF
TRBV11-1	-	-	TRBJ2-1	TGTGCCAGCAGCTTGTTAGGTGAGATCGGTGAGCAGTTCTTC	CASSLLGEIGEQFF
TRBV14	-	once	TRBJ2-7	TGTGCCAGCAGCCCTTGGGGATCTCGCTCCTACGAGCAGTACTTC	CASSPWGSRSYEQYF
TRBV6-2/TRBV6-3	TRBD2	-	TRBJ2-2	TGTGCCAGCAGCACTACGGGACTAGCGGGGGTCACCGGGGAGCTGTTTTTT	CASSTTGLAGVTGELFF
TRBV30	-	-	TRBJ1-2	TGTGCCTGGAGGACTGAGCCAGTCAACTATGGCTACACCTTC	CAWRTEPVNYGYTF
TRBV29-1	-	-	TRBJ2-5	TGCAGCGTTGAAGGGGCAGGGGCCGGAGAGACCCAGTACTTC	CSVEGAGAGETQYF